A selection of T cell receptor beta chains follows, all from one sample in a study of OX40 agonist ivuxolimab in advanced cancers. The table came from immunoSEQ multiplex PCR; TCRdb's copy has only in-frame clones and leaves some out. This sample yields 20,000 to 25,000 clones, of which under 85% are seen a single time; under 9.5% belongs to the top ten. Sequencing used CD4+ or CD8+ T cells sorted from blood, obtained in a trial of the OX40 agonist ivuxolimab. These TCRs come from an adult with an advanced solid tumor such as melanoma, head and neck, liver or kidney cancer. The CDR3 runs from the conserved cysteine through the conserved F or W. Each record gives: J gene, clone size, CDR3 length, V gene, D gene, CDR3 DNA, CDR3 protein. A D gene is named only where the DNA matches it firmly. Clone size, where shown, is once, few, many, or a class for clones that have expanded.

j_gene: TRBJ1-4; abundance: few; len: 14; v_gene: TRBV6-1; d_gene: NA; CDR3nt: TGTGCCAGCAGTGAATTCGGGATAGGAGAAAAACTGTTTTTT; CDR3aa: CASSEFGIGEKLFF
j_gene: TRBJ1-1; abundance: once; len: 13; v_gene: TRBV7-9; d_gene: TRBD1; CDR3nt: TGTGCCACCAGAGGGGGCGCGGGTCCTGAAGCTTTCTTT; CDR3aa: CATRGGAGPEAFF
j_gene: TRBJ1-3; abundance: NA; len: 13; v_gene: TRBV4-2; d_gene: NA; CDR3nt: TGTGCCAGCAGCCAGCCCTCAAAAAACACCATATATTTT; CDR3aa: CASSQPSKNTIYF
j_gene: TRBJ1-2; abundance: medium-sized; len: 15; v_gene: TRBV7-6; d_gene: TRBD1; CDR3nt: TGTGCCAGCAGCTTAGATCCAGGGGGGTTTGGCGGCTACACCTTC; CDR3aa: CASSLDPGGFGGYTF
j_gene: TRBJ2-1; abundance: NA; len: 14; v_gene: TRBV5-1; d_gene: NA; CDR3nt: TGCGCCAGCCGTTCGGACCGATCTTACAATGAGCAGTTCTTC; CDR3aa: CASRSDRSYNEQFF
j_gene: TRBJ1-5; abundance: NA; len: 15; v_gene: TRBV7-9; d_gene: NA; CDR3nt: TGTGCCAGCAGCTTAGAGGGCGATTCCAATCAGCCCCAGCATTTT; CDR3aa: CASSLEGDSNQPQHF
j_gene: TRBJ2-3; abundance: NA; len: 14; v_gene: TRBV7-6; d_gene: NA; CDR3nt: TGTGCCAGCAGCTTAAAGATTTATGCAGATACGCAGTATTTT; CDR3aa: CASSLKIYADTQYF
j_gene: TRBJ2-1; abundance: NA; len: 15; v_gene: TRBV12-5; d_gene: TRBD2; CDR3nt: TGTGCTAGTGGTTTAGGACTAGCAGCTTACAATGAGCAGTTCTTC; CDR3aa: CASGLGLAAYNEQFF
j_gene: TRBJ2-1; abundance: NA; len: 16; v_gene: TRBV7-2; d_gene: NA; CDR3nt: TGTGCCAGCAGCTCAGACCTGGACAGACCCTACAATGAGCAGTTCTTC; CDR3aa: CASSSDLDRPYNEQFF
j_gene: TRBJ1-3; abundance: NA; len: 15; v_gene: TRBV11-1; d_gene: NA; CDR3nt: TGTGCCAGCAGCTTTTTGGGAACCTCTGGAAACACCATATATTTT; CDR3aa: CASSFLGTSGNTIYF
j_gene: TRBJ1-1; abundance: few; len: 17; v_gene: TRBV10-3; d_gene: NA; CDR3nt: TGTGCCATCAGGCGTCGGATTGGGCAGGGACTAGACACTGAAGCTTTCTTT; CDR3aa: CAIRRRIGQGLDTEAFF
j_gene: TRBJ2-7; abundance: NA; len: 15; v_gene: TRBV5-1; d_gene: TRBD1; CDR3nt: TGCGCCAGCAGCGACTCCGGGACAGGGGCCTACGAGCAGTACTTC; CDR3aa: CASSDSGTGAYEQYF
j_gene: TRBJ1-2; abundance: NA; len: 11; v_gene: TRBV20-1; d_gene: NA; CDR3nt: TGCAGTGCAATCCACGGCTCCGGCTACACCTTC; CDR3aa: CSAIHGSGYTF
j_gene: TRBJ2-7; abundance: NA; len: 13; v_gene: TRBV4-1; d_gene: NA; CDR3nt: TGCGCCAGCAGCCATGGACGGTCCTACGAGCAGTACTTC; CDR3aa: CASSHGRSYEQYF
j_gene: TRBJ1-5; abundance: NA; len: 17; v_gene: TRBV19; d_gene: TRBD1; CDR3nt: TGTGCCAGTAGTATCGTGACAGGGTTAGATCTTAATCAGCCCCAGCATTTT; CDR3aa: CASSIVTGLDLNQPQHF
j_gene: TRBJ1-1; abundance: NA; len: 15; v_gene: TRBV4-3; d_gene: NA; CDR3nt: TGCGCCAGCAGCCAAGAATTAACTATGGCTTCTGAAGCTTTCTTT; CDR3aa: CASSQELTMASEAFF
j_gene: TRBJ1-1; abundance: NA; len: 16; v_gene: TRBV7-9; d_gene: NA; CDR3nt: TGTGCCAGCAGCCCCGTGGGGGTTATACGGAACACTGAAGCTTTCTTT; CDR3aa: CASSPVGVIRNTEAFF
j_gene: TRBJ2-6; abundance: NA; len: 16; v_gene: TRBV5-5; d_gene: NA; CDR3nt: TGTGCCAGCAGCTTGTACAAGAGTGCTGGGGCCAACGTCCTGACTTTC; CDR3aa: CASSLYKSAGANVLTF
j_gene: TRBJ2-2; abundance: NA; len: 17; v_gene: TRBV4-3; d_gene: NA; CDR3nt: TGCGCCAGCAGCCAAGATCCAACGGGCGGCGGCACCGGGGAGCTGTTTTTT; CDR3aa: CASSQDPTGGGTGELFF
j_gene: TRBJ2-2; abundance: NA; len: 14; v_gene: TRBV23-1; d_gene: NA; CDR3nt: TGCGCCAGCAGTCGACAGGCGAACACCGGGGAGCTGTTTTTT; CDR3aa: CASSRQANTGELFF
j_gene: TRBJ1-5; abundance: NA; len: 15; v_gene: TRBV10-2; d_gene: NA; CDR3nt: TGCGCCAGCAGTGAAGACAGCAATAGCAATCAGCCCCAGCATTTT; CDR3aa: CASSEDSNSNQPQHF
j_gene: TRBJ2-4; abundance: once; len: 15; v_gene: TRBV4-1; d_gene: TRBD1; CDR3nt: TGCGCCAGCAGCCAAACAGGGGGCGGCAAAAACATTCAGTACTTC; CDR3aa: CASSQTGGGKNIQYF
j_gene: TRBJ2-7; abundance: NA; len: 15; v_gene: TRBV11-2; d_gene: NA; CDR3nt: TGTGCCAGCAGCACTGAGCCCCGGGCCTCCTACGAGCAGTACTTC; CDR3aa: CASSTEPRASYEQYF
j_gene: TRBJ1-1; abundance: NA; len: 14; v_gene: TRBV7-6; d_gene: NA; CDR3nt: TGTGCCAGCAGCCAAGGGACGGGAAACACTGAAGCTTTCTTT; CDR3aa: CASSQGTGNTEAFF
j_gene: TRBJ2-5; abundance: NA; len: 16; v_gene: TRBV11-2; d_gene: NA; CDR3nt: TGTGCCAGCACCTTTACCGGAACAGGTTTCCAAGAGACCCAGTACTTC; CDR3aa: CASTFTGTGFQETQYF
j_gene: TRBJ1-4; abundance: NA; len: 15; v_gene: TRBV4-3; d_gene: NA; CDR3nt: TGCGCCAGCAGCCCCTCGCTAACAACTAATGAAAAACTGTTTTTT; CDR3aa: CASSPSLTTNEKLFF
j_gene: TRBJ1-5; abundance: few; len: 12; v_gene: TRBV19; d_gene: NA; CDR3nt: TGTGCCAGTAGTATCGGCGTTTCGCTCCAGCATTTT; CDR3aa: CASSIGVSLQHF
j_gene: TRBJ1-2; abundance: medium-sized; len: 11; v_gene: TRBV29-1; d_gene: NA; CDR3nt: TGCAGCGTCCAGGAGATAGATGGCTACACCTTC; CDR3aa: CSVQEIDGYTF
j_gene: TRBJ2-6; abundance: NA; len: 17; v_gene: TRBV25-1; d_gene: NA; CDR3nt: TGTGCCAGCACCTACAGGGTTATCTTGGGAGGGGCCAACGTCCTGACTTTC; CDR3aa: CASTYRVILGGANVLTF
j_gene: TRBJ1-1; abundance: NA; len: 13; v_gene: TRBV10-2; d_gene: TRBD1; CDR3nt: TGCGCCAGCAGTGTGGCACAGGGGGCTGAAGCTTTCTTT; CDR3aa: CASSVAQGAEAFF
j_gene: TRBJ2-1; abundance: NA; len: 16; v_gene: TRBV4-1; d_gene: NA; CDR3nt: TGCGCCAGCAACCAAGAGTTTTCATCCGGCGGCAATGAGCAGTTCTTC; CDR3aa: CASNQEFSSGGNEQFF
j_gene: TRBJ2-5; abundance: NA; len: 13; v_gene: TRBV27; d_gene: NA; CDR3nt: TGTGCCAGCAGTCCCAACCTCCAAGAGACCCAGTACTTC; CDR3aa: CASSPNLQETQYF
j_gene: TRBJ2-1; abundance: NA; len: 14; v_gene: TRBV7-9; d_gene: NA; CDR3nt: TGTGCCAGCAGCCCACCGCTGGGGGGCAATGAGCAGTTCTTC; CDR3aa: CASSPPLGGNEQFF
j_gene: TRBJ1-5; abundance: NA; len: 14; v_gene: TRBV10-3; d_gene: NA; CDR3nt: TGTGCCATCAGTGAGTCCCGGGGAAATCAGCCCCAGCATTTT; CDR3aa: CAISESRGNQPQHF
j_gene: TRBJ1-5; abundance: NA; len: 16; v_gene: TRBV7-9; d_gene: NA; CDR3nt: TGTGCCAGCAGCTCGTCAGGGAGAATAGACAATCAGCCCCAGCATTTT; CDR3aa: CASSSSGRIDNQPQHF
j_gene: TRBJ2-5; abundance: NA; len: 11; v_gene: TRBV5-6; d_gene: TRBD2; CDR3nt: TGTGCCAGCAGCCAGGGAGGGGCCCAGTACTTC; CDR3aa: CASSQGGAQYF
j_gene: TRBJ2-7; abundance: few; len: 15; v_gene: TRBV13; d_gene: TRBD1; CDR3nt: TGTGCCAGCAGCTTATCCGGGACAGGGACCTACGAGCAGTACTTC; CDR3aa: CASSLSGTGTYEQYF
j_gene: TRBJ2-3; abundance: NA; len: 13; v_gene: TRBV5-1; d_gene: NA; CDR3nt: TGCGCCAGCAGCTTGGACCACACAGATACGCAGTATTTT; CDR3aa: CASSLDHTDTQYF
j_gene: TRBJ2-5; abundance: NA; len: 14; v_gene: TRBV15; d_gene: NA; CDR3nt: TGTGCCACCAGCAGGGTCCCAACCTCGGAGACCCAGTACTTC; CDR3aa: CATSRVPTSETQYF
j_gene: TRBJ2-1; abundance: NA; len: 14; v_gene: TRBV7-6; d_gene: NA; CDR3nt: TGTGCCAGCAGCCAACGGGACTCCTACAATGAGCAGTTCTTC; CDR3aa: CASSQRDSYNEQFF